The count of the clone carrying this TCR beta chain is one. CDR1 SGHRS and CDR2 YFSETQ come from the germline V gene. The germline V and J ends were trimmed by 0 bases and 7 bases, with 10 bases remaining between them. This CDR3 is built from 13 residues. The data stem from a study of T cells in Graves' hyperthyroidism and ophthalmopathy. RNA transcripts gave rise to amplified TCR beta CDR3 regions. The HTBI set primed first-round TCR CDR3 RT-PCR. TCRdb re-analysed the multiplex PCR reads in MiXCR, keeping a single row per CDR3 protein. Seen here are hundreds of thousands of distinct CDR3 sequences, around 46% observed once, and the top ten hold just under 8.5%.

This sequence was found in a woman between 18 and 30 years old with Graves' hyperthyroidism. V gene TRBV5-1 combines with J gene TRBJ2-5; perhaps TRBD2 as D (6 bases). Sequences were obtained from peripheral blood or thyroid tissue (not recorded which). The CDR3 protein is CASSLVGGRTQYF. CDR3 sequence (DNA): TGCGCCAGCAGCTTGGTGGGAGGCCGGACCCAGTACTTC.